The 8 T cell receptor beta chains presented below share a single source sample, sequenced in a study of CD8+ T cells in alopecia areata. RNA extraction and reverse transcription yielded cDNA as sequencing template. Measured with immunoSEQ multiplex PCR; TCRdb has only the in-frame clones, and not every one. The data show 150,000 or so clones, around 87% seen once. The source was CD8+ T cells sorted from blood, collected at week 0. The source of these receptors is a human donor with alopecia areata.

V is TRBV6-1 and J is TRBJ2-5; D may be TRBD1 (6 bases). V was pared by 5 bases and J by 0 bases, with 10 bases between. This CDR3 has 14 amino acids. Germline V gene data show CDR1 as MNHNS and CDR2 as SASEGT. The CDR3 reads CASSTRQDQETQYF. In nucleotides, the CDR3 is TGTGCCAGCAGTACTAGACAGGACCAAGAGACCCAGTACTTC.

CDR3 bases: TGCAGCGTTCTCTATGGCTACACCTTC. Its translation is CSVLYGYTF. J is TRBJ1-2 and V is TRBV29-1; D is undetermined. The CDR3 contains 9 residues. Trimming took off 5 bases at V and 4 bases at J, with 2 bases between the two ends. CDR1 and CDR2 (germline): SQVTM, ANQGSEA.

This chain links TRBV29-1 with TRBJ2-7, with 10 bases fitting TRBD1. Germline V CDR1 and CDR2: SQVTM, ANQGSEA. The CDR3 runs 14 residues. Trimming took 6 bases from V and 5 from J; bases not matched to a gene: 10. The CDR3 loop is CSVDRGNRVDEQYF. The CDR3 region has the DNA TGCAGCGTGGACAGGGGGAATAGGGTCGACGAGCAGTACTTC.

This clone came up once. This chain joins TRBV6-5 and TRBJ2-1; D is tentatively TRBD1 or TRBD2 (6 bases each). Germline V gene sequence: CDR1 MNHEY, CDR2 SVGAGI. The CDR3 runs 12 residues. V dropped 8 bases and J dropped 3 bases, with 8 bases sitting between them. CDR3 sequence: CASGGLYNEQFF. The CDR3 DNA reads TGTGCCAGCGGGGGGCTCTACAATGAGCAGTTCTTC.

This clone was found a few times. The V and J genes are TRBV29-1 and TRBJ2-5, with D uncertain. Germline loops: CDR1 SQVTM, CDR2 ANQGSEA. CDR3 size: 12 residues. Deletions cut 8 bases from V and 3 bases from J, with 13 bases between. CDR3 DNA: TGCAGCTTCCTGTACAGTGAAGAGACCCAGTACTTC. Amino acids: CSFLYSEETQYF.

This rearrangement joins TRBV7-9 to TRBJ2-1, with 8 bases fitting TRBD2. J gave up 10 bases and V 1 base, and 3 bases lay outside the gene matches. From germline, CDR1 is SEHNR and CDR2 FQNEAQ (reference sequence). The CDR3 runs to 13 residues. As DNA, the CDR3 is TGTGCCAGCAGCTTAGAGGGCGGGAGGGAGCAGTTCTTC. This sequence encodes CASSLEGGREQFF.

The count of this clone is one. The chain is built from TRBV23-1 and TRBJ2-1; 7 bases map to TRBD1. TRBV23-1 is recorded as an ORF, its role being uncertain. The length of the CDR3 is 16 residues. V shed 4 bases, J shed 4 bases, and the junction held 10 bases outside the gene matches. The CDR3 DNA follows: TGCGCCAGCAGTCTTGTAAGGACAGGCCCATACAATGAGCAGTTCTTC. Translation gives CASSLVRTGPYNEQFF.

This clone was seen just once. The chain carries TRBV11-2 and TRBJ1-6; D ambiguous. Trimming stripped 5 bases from V and 14 bases from J, with 13 bases between. The CDR3 runs to 12 residues. CDR1 and CDR2 from the germline V gene are SGHAT and FQNNGV. Here the CDR3 reads CASSHSGGALHF. CDR3 coding DNA: TGTGCCAGCAGCCACTCGGGTGGAGCCCTCCACTTT.